The 17 T cell receptor beta chains given below trace back to one sample, sequenced in a study of T cells in Graves' hyperthyroidism and ophthalmopathy. Amplified TCR beta CDR3 regions came from RNA transcripts. When the TCR CDR3 underwent first-round RT-PCR, the HTBI primer set was used. Each CDR3 protein is one row after TCRdb ran MiXCR on the multiplex PCR reads. The sample contains 250,000 to 300,000 distinct CDR3 sequences, about a sixth of which appear only once. Input material: blood. These receptors all come from a woman in her fifties or sixties with Graves' ophthalmopathy.

This clonotype was seen once. The chain combines TRBV5-1 with TRBJ2-3; D remains unclear. V lost 5 bases and J lost 6, with 19 bases in between. The germline V gene encodes CDR1 SGHRS and CDR2 YFSETQ. The CDR3 runs to 15 residues. DNA of the CDR3: TGCGCCAGCAGACAATCCCAGGTGCTCGGGGATACGCAGTATTTT. It is translated as CASRQSQVLGDTQYF.

This clonotype has a count of ten or more. The rearrangement joins TRBV6-1 to TRBJ2-7; 8 positions agree with TRBD1. After removal of 6 bases from V and 3 bases from J, the junction contained 7 bases not matched to a gene. Germline CDR1 MNHNS, CDR2 SASEGT. The CDR3 spans 14 residues. As DNA, the CDR3 is TGTGCCAGCAGCGGTCGGACAGGGCTCTACGAGCAGTACTTC. This gives the protein CASSGRTGLYEQYF.

The count of this clonotype is one. V and J are TRBV2 and TRBJ1-2; D may be TRBD1 (5 bases). V lost 7 bases and J lost 0, with 21 bases in between. This CDR3 comprises 17 residues. Germline V gives CDR1 SNHLY, CDR2 FYNNEI. CDR3 bases: TGTGCCAGCAACCACCATCGGGAGGGGACCCCTAACTATGGCTACACCTTC. Protein sequence: CASNHHREGTPNYGYTF.

This clonotype was recorded a few times. The J gene is TRBJ2-7, the V gene TRBV5-1; 8 bases align to TRBD1. The CDR3 consists of 14 residues. Germline CDR1 SGHRS, CDR2 YFSETQ. The trim removed 5 bases at V and 4 bases at J, leaving 8 bases unmatched. The CDR3 spells CASSVVTGDYEQYF. The CDR3 DNA reads TGCGCCAGCAGTGTAGTGACAGGGGATTACGAGCAGTACTTC.

This clonotype was recorded at least ten times. The gene calls are TRBV6-6 and TRBJ1-4; TRBD1 agrees at 7 bases. Germline values: CDR1 MNHNY, CDR2 SVGAGI (reference sequence). With V trimmed by 0 bases and J by 1 base, 14 bases remained unmatched. The CDR3 spans 20 residues. The DNA of the CDR3 is TGTGCCAGCAGTTACTCCCGCCTAAACCGGGACAGACAAACTAATGAAAAACTGTTTTTT. This gives the protein CASSYSRLNRDRQTNEKLFF.

This clonotype was observed many times. The V and J genes are TRBV11-3 and TRBJ2-7, with a tentative D call TRBD2 (6 bases). CDR3 length: 12 amino acids. Trimming stripped 5 bases from V and 7 bases from J, with 12 bases between. Germline lookup yields CDR1 SGHNT and CDR2 YENEEA. The CDR3 spells CASSPPGGEQYF. Here the CDR3 DNA reads TGTGCCAGCAGCCCCCCTGGGGGGGAGCAGTACTTC. The full variable domain, with the rest looked up from reference TRBV11-3 and TRBJ2-7, is EAGVVQSPRYKIIEKKQPVAFWCNPISGHNTLYWYLQNLGQGPELLIRYENEEAVDDSQLPKDRFSAERLKGVDSTLKIQPAELGDSAVYLCASSPPGGEQYFGPGTRLTVT.

This clonotype was detected many times. The gene calls are TRBV28 and TRBJ2-3; 8 nucleotides agree with TRBD1. The germline V gene encodes CDR1 MDHEN and CDR2 SYDVKM. With V trimmed by 6 bases and J by 5 bases, 7 bases remained unmatched. The CDR3 has 14 residues. CDR3 protein: CASRSGGGVDTQYF. In nucleotides, the CDR3 is TGTGCCAGCAGGTCAGGGGGCGGGGTAGATACGCAGTATTTT. Full variable domain (rest looked up from reference TRBV28 and TRBJ2-3): DVKVTQSSRYLVKRTGEKVFLECVQDMDHENMFWYRQDPGLGLRLIYFSYDVKMKEKGDIPEGYSVSREKKERFSLILESASTNQTSMYLCASRSGGGVDTQYFGPGTRLTVL.

This clonotype was observed at least ten times. The chain recombines TRBV6-2 or TRBV6-3 with TRBJ2-5, with 8 bases lining up with TRBD2. V was pared by 0 bases and J by 0 bases, with 12 bases of the junction left unmatched. From germline, CDR1 is MNHEY and CDR2 SVGEGT. There are 19 residues in the CDR3. The CDR3 nucleotides are TGTGCCAGCAGTTACTCACCGCGGGGGGATCAAAAGTACCAAGAGACCCAGTACTTC. It specifies CASSYSPRGDQKYQETQYF.

There are a few counts of this clonotype. V usage is TRBV11-2 and J usage is TRBJ2-7; possible D gene TRBD1, 6 bases. The CDR3 runs 14 residues. Germline V gives CDR1 SGHAT, CDR2 FQNNGV. Trimming left V 5 bases short and J 6 bases short, with 17 bases between. CDR3 coding DNA: TGTGCCAGCAGCCCCCAGACAGGCTCGATCGAGCAGTACTTC. It codes for CASSPQTGSIEQYF.

The table lists this clonotype with many counts. The chain uses TRBV7-9 and TRBJ2-7; D gene unclear. Between the trimmed V and J ends, which lost 3 bases and 0 bases, there was a span of 6 bases. Germline assignment: CDR1 SEHNR and CDR2 FQNEAQ (reference sequence). This CDR3 region has 13 residues. Here the CDR3 DNA reads TGTGCCAGCAGCTTTCCAAACTCCTACGAGCAGTACTTC. It yields the protein CASSFPNSYEQYF.

The chain uses TRBV27 and TRBJ2-3; 12 bases are a match to TRBD1. This CDR3 has 13 residues. J was trimmed by 6 bases and V by 9 bases; bases with no gene match: 4. The germline CDR1 and CDR2 sequences are MNHEY and SMNVEV (reference sequence). CDR3 region: CASGTGGGDTQYF. The CDR3 nucleotides are TGTGCCAGTGGGACAGGGGGCGGGGATACGCAGTATTTT.

V is TRBV10-1 and J is TRBJ1-1; a possible D gene is TRBD1 (6 bases). Germline V gene sequence: CDR1 WNHNN, CDR2 SYGVQD (reference sequence). Deletions cut 4 bases from V and 1 base from J, with 10 bases between. The CDR3 sequence is 14 residues long. The CDR3 here is CASSGNRANTEAFF. The CDR3 DNA reads TGCGCCAGCAGTGGTAACAGGGCGAACACTGAAGCTTTCTTT.

This clonotype appeared many times. The chain is built from TRBV19 and TRBJ2-2, with a possible D match to TRBD2 (6 bases). Trimming left V 6 bases short and J 2 bases short, with 10 bases between. This CDR3 spans 14 amino acids. Germline assignment: CDR1 LNHDA and CDR2 SQIVND (reference sequence). The CDR3 sequence is CASRADYNTGELFF. The CDR3 coding sequence is TGTGCCAGTAGGGCGGACTACAACACCGGGGAGCTGTTTTTT. The full variable domain, in which reference TRBV19 and TRBJ2-2 provide the parts outside the CDR3, is DGGITQSPKYLFRKEGQNVTLSCEQNLNHDAMYWYRQDPGQGLRLIYYSQIVNDFQKGDIAEGYSVSREKKESFPLTVTSAQKNPTAFYLCASRADYNTGELFFGEGSRLTVL.

J is TRBJ1-4 and V is TRBV7-2, with D possibly being TRBD1 (6 bases). The CDR3 consists of 16 residues. Germline CDR1 is SGHTA and CDR2 is FQGNSA. V gave up 3 bases and J gave up 8 bases, with 19 bases separating them. The CDR3 coding sequence is TGTGCCAGCAGCTTTCGGGGGGGCTTAGTATGGGAAAAACTGTTTTTT. Protein: CASSFRGGLVWEKLFF.

This clonotype has a handful of counts. V gene TRBV5-1 combines with J gene TRBJ1-4; 7 bases are a match to TRBD1. The junction had 7 bases not matched to a gene; V was cut back by 4 bases and J by 7 bases. Germline V gene sequence: CDR1 SGHRS, CDR2 YFSETQ. The CDR3 covers 14 residues. The CDR3 region has the DNA TGCGCCAGCAGCCCGACAGGGTGGGGTGAAAAACTGTTTTTT. This translates into CASSPTGWGEKLFF. Full variable domain (rest looked up from reference TRBV5-1 and TRBJ1-4): KAGVTQTPRYLIKTRGQQVTLSCSPISGHRSVSWYQQTPGQGLQFLFEYFSETQRNKGNFPGRFSGRQFSNSRSEMNVSTLELGDSALYLCASSPTGWGEKLFFGSGTQLSVL.

V usage is TRBV15 and J usage is TRBJ2-3; D is possibly TRBD2 (6 bases). The V end lost 1 base, the J end lost 0 bases, and 11 bases lay between the germline ends. This CDR3 contains 16 residues. Per the germline V gene, CDR1 is LNHNV and CDR2 is YYDKDF (reference sequence). In DNA, the CDR3 is TGTGCCACCAGCAGAGGGCGGGGAAGTAGCACAGATACGCAGTATTTT. As protein: CATSRGRGSSTDTQYF.

In its sample, this clonotype was seen a few times. The chain has TRBV5-1 and TRBJ1-4; weak D call: TRBD1 (5 bases). This CDR3 is 14 amino acids long. Germline-derived CDR1 and CDR2 are SGHRS and YFSETQ. Trimming removed 0 bases at V and 8 bases at J, with 11 bases between. CDR3 nucleotide sequence: TGCGCCAGCAGCTTGGGGGTGACAGAAGAAAAACTGTTTTTT. Its protein is CASSLGVTEEKLFF.